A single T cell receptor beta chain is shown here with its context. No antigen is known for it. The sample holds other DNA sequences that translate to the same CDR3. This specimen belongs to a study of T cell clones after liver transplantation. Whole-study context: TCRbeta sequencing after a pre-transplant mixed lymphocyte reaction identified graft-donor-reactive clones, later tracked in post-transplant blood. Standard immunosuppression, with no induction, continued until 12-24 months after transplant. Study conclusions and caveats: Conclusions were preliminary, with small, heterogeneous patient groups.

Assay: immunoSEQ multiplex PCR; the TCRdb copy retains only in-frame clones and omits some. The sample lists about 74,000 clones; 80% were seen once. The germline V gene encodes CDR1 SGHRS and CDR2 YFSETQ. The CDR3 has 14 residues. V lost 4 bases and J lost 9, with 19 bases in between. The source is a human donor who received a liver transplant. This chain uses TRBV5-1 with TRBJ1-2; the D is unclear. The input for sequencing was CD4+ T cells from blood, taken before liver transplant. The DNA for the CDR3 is TGCGCCAGCAGCCTCCACCCCGGTCAACAGAGCTACACCTTC. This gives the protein CASSLHPGQQSYTF.